This TCR beta chain was profiled in a study of OX40 agonist ivuxolimab in advanced cancers. The data were produced by immunoSEQ multiplex PCR, yet TCRdb's version contains in-frame clones alone and is incomplete. The sample has 13,000 to 15,000 clones, approximately 95% seen once. Germline V gives CDR1 LNHNV, CDR2 YYDKDF (reference sequence). The CDR3 is 19 residues long. V gave up 1 base and J gave up 3 bases; unmatched junction bases: 12. This sample comprised CD4+ or CD8+ T cells sorted from blood, obtained in a trial of the OX40 agonist ivuxolimab. The chain uses TRBV15 and TRBJ2-1; the match to TRBD2 covers 10 bases. The TCR originated in an adult with an advanced solid tumor such as melanoma, head and neck, liver or kidney cancer. The DNA for the CDR3 is TGTGCCACCAGCAGAGGGAGAGGCCCTAGCGGGAGCGGCTACAATGAGCAGTTCTTC. Encoded protein: CATSRGRGPSGSGYNEQFF. Full variable domain (rest looked up from reference TRBV15 and TRBJ2-1): DAMVIQNPRYQVTQFGKPVTLSCSQTLNHNVMYWYQQKSSQAPKLLFHYYDKDFNNEADTPDNFQSRRPNTSFCFLDIRSPGLGDTAMYLCATSRGRGPSGSGYNEQFFGPGTRLTVL.